The sequence of this TCR beta chain was determined in a study of human T cells and chemical hapten exposure. General study results and limits: While controls formed fewer of them, expanded TCRs formed significantly more large CDR3 similarity clusters.

A remark on this clonotype: Its matching antigen is unknown.

Time point meaning: patch test 2, 6 weeks after DPC sensitization. Treatment denoted: therapeutic diphenylcyclopropenone sensitization with weekly scalp DPC. The CDR3 contains 14 residues. V was cut by 4 bases and J by 2 bases, with 11 bases left in between. Germline V gene lookup returns CDR1 SGHVS and CDR2 FNYEAQ. Library preparation tagged each individual cDNA molecule with a unique molecular identifier. Per the authors' pipeline: Sample-level TCR yields exhibited a median of 95,638, with a range of roughly 20,000 to 750,000. TCRdb reprocessed the RACE reads via MiXCR and lists one record per CDR3 protein. The V and J calls come from TCRdb's annotation, not from the publication. The sample records about 84,000 distinct CDR3 sequences, under 11% being singletons.

This rearrangement joins TRBV7-6 to TRBJ1-1, with D possibly TRBD1 on 6 matching bases. Sequenced here: whole blood, sampled in connection with sensitization to the hapten diphenylcyclopropenone (DPC). The receptor was isolated from a woman between 50 and 59 years old with alopecia areata. Some clones in this sample may be carry-over from other donors' samples. The CDR3 reads CASSSSRGNTEAFF. The CDR3 DNA reads TGTGCCAGCAGCTCTAGCAGGGGTAACACTGAAGCTTTCTTT. The full variable domain, its missing parts supplied by reference TRBV7-6 and TRBJ1-1, is GAGVSQSPRYKVTKRGQDVALRCDPISGHVSLYWYRQALGQGPEFLTYFNYEAQQDKSGLPNDRFSAERPEGSISTLTIQRTEQRDSAMYRCASSSSRGNTEAFFGQGTRLTVV.